These 9 T cell receptor beta chains came from one sample sequenced in a study of response to subunit inactivated influenza vaccine. TCRdb reprocessed the RT-PCR reads via MiXCR and lists one record per CDR3 protein. This sample yields about 500,000 distinct CDR3 sequences, of which approximately 15% are seen a single time; less than 4% belongs to the top ten. This material consisted of CD4+ T cells sorted from PBMCs, taken roughly 24 months after vaccination. The receptors here all came from a man between 50 and 69 years old who received an inactivated influenza vaccine.

The chain employs TRBV6-2 or TRBV6-3 and TRBJ2-6; 9 nucleotides align to TRBD1. The V segment lost 1 base and the J segment 2 bases; nucleotides outside the gene matches: 0. This CDR3 is 16 amino acids long. Germline values: CDR1 MNHEY, CDR2 SVGEGT. CDR3 coding DNA: TGTGCCAGCAGTTACTGGACAGGGGCTGGGGCCAACGTCCTGACTTTC. Protein: CASSYWTGAGANVLTF.

The chain is built from TRBV6-2 or TRBV6-3 and TRBJ1-5, with D possibly being TRBD1 (5 bases). The V end was cut by 6 bases, the J end by 5 bases, with 23 bases between. The CDR3 is 17 amino acids. From germline, CDR1 is MNHEY and CDR2 SVGEGT. This CDR3 is CASRGGTLRVGHQPQHF. The CDR3, as DNA: TGTGCCAGCAGGGGGGGGACCTTGAGGGTGGGCCATCAGCCCCAGCATTTT.

This clonotype has at least ten counts. CDR3 nucleotide sequence: TGTGCCACCAGCAGAGATCGTCGGGGGGGGCTAGTTGAGGAGCAGTTCTTC. Translating gives CATSRDRRGGLVEEQFF. The chain uses TRBV15 and TRBJ2-1; 8 bases map to TRBD2. J gave up 10 bases and V 0 bases, and 14 bases lay outside the gene matches. This CDR3 has 17 amino acids. Per germline, CDR1 LNHNV and CDR2 YYDKDF (reference sequence).

CDR3 coding DNA: TGTGCCAGCAGTTACCGACCGGCCGGGACCCATAATGAGCAGTTCTTC. It specifies CASSYRPAGTHNEQFF. The chain carries TRBV6-5 and TRBJ2-1, with D perhaps TRBD1 or TRBD2 (5 bases each). From germline, CDR1 is MNHEY and CDR2 SVGAGI. Deletions cut 2 bases from V and 7 bases from J, with 18 bases between. This CDR3 region has 16 residues.

This clonotype has just one count. The chain couples TRBV6-2 or TRBV6-3 to TRBJ1-5, with a tentative D call TRBD1 (6 bases). V was pared by 5 bases and J by 2 bases, with 19 bases between. The CDR3 covers 17 residues. The germline V gene encodes CDR1 MNHEY and CDR2 SVGEGT. The chain's CDR3 is CASSNPRTARGNQPQHF. CDR3 bases: TGTGCCAGCAGTAACCCAAGGACAGCTCGCGGCAATCAGCCCCAGCATTTT.

There are a few counts of this clonotype. The chain carries TRBV18 and TRBJ1-2, with D uncertain. The CDR3 totals 14 residues. V lost 1 base, J lost 1 base, and 7 bases lay in between. From germline, CDR1 is KGHSH and CDR2 LQKENI. CDR3 protein: CASSPREFNYGYTF. DNA of the CDR3: TGTGCCAGCTCACCACGGGAGTTTAACTATGGCTACACCTTC.

The chain couples TRBV20-1 to TRBJ2-7; 8 bases are shared with TRBD2. CDR1 and CDR2 from the germline V gene are DFQATT and SNEGSKA (reference sequence). The CDR3 is 17 amino acids. V trimming: 2 bases; J trimming: 0 bases; junction bases outside the gene matches: 12. CDR3 sequence: CSARRTSPPVLSYEQYF. DNA for the CDR3: TGCAGTGCTAGACGGACTAGCCCTCCAGTTCTCTCCTACGAGCAGTACTTC.

This chain links TRBV5-4 with TRBJ1-1; weak D call: TRBD1 (5 bases). V lost 7 bases, J lost 1 base, and 11 bases lay in between. Germline-derived CDR1 and CDR2 are SGHNT and YYREEE (reference sequence). The CDR3 is 13 residues long. CDR3 protein: CASASGTNTEAFF. The CDR3 DNA sequence: TGTGCCAGCGCCTCCGGGACGAACACTGAAGCTTTCTTT.

This clonotype showed up just a few times. The chain recombines TRBV10-1 with TRBJ2-1; TRBD1 aligns across 8 bases. V lost 2 bases, J lost 2 bases, and 2 bases stayed unmatched. The germline V gene encodes CDR1 WNHNN and CDR2 SYGVQD (reference sequence). The CDR3 runs to 15 residues. The CDR3 protein is CASSEAQGAYNEQFF. The CDR3 DNA reads TGCGCCAGCAGTGAGGCACAGGGGGCCTACAATGAGCAGTTCTTC.